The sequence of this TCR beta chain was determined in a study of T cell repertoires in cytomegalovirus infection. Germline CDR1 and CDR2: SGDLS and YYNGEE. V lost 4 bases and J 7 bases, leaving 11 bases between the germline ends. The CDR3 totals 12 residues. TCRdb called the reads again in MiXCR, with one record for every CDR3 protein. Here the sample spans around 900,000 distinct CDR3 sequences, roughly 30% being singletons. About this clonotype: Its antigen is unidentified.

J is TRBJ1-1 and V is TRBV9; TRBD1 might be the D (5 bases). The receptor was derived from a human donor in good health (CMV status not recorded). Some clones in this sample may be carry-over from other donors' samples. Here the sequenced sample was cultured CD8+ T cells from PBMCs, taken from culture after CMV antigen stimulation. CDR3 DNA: TGTGCCAGCAGCCCAAGACAGAATGAAGCTTTCTTT. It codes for CASSPRQNEAFF.